The next 14 T cell receptor beta chains were all read from a single sample in a study of cytomegalovirus exposure and HLA in healthy donors. Repertoires were generated with immunoSEQ multiplex PCR, while TCRdb's copy carries only in-frame clones and drops some. The sample has some 75,000 clones, approximately 96% seen once. Sequenced sample: PBMCs. These receptors were collected from a woman aged 18-29 years in good health and CMV-seronegative.

The chain combines TRBV7-8 with TRBJ2-1; 8 bases map to TRBD2. The CDR3 is made up of 16 amino acids. CDR1 and CDR2 from the germline V gene are SGHVS and FQNEAQ. After removal of 4 bases from V and 2 bases from J, the junction contained 7 bases not matched to a gene. The CDR3 reads CASSSIGLATYNEQFF. The CDR3 nucleotides are TGTGCCAGCAGCTCTATCGGACTAGCCACCTACAATGAGCAGTTCTTC.

This chain uses TRBV7-2 with TRBJ2-5; D remains unclear. This CDR3 contains 14 residues. Trimming pared 2 bases from V and 4 bases from J, leaving 11 bases between. Germline assignment: CDR1 SGHTA and CDR2 FQGNSA. In DNA form, the CDR3 reads TGTGCCAGCAGCTTAATATTAGCCGGAGAGACCCAGTACTTC. As protein: CASSLILAGETQYF.

V is TRBV28 and J is TRBJ2-2; 7 bases are shared with TRBD2. Losses at the gene ends were 3 bases for V and 4 bases for J; bases not matched to a gene: 2. Germline V lookup: CDR1 MDHEN, CDR2 SYDVKM. The CDR3 has 14 amino acids. The CDR3 reads CASSFRTSTGELFF. The DNA for the CDR3 is TGTGCCAGCAGTTTTAGGACTAGCACCGGGGAGCTGTTTTTT.

This chain links TRBV5-1 with TRBJ2-2; 13 bases agree with TRBD2. Germline V gives CDR1 SGHRS, CDR2 YFSETQ. The length of the CDR3 is 19 residues. J gave up 5 bases and V 1 base, and 11 bases lay outside the gene matches. CDR3 nucleotide sequence: TGCGCCAGCAGCTTGTCCCGTTGGACTAGCGGGAGATGGACCGGGGAGCTGTTTTTT. The encoded protein is CASSLSRWTSGRWTGELFF.

As to this clone: At one boundary the junction diverges from the germline segment, which might be a read error. The chain combines TRBV5-6 with TRBJ1-6, with TRBD1 as a possible D gene (6 bases). The V gene's germline CDR1 is SGHDT and CDR2 YYEEEE. CDR3 length: 14 residues. CDR3 residues: CASSLVGQGRIADF. The DNA of the CDR3 is TGTGCCAGCAGCTTGGTAGGGCAGGGGCGGATTGCGGACTTT. Based on the CDR3 plus reference TRBV5-6 and TRBJ1-6, the full variable domain is DAGVTQSPTHLIKTRGQQVTLRCSPKSGHDTVSWYQQALGQGPQFIFQYYEEEERQRGNFPDRFSGHQFPNYSSELNVNALLLGDSALYLCASSLVGQGRIADFGNGTRLTVT.

V is TRBV14 and J is TRBJ2-5; D remains unclear. The V end lost 1 base, the J end lost 3 bases, and 6 bases lay between the germline ends. Per germline, CDR1 SGHDN and CDR2 FVKESK. The CDR3 runs to 13 residues. The CDR3 DNA reads TGTGCCAGCAGCCAAGGCCCTAAAGAGACCCAGTACTTC. It is translated as CASSQGPKETQYF.

The rearrangement joins TRBV13 to TRBJ1-1; D is uncertain. CDR3 length equals 11 residues. V shed 4 bases and J shed 11 bases, with 11 bases lying between them. The germline V gene has CDR1 PRHDT and CDR2 FYEKMQ (reference sequence). The CDR3 loop is CASSWRMDAFF. The CDR3, as DNA: TGTGCCAGCAGCTGGAGGATGGATGCTTTCTTT.

This clone came up once. V usage is TRBV5-4 and J usage is TRBJ2-4, with D perhaps TRBD1 (5 bases). Germline V gene data show CDR1 as SGHNT and CDR2 as YYREEE (reference sequence). V was trimmed by 2 bases and J by 9 bases, leaving 9 bases between them. The CDR3 consists of 12 residues. CDR3 nucleotides: TGTGCCAGCAGCTTACAGGATGGCATTCAGTACTTC. Protein: CASSLQDGIQYF.

The chain is built from TRBV21-1 and TRBJ2-3; the table's D call TRBD2 went unverified against the DNA. TRBV21-1 represents a pseudogene. CDR3 size: 16 residues. The CDR3 bases are TGTGCCAGCAGCAACTGTAAGCGGGAGAGGAGGGATACGCAGTATTTT. Residues: CASSNCKRERRDTQYF.

V usage is TRBV6-4 and J usage is TRBJ1-6; no reliable D call. The CDR3 runs to 15 residues. V dropped 7 bases and J dropped 7 bases, with 17 bases sitting between them. Germline loops: CDR1 MRHNA, CDR2 SNTAGT. This CDR3 reads CASTGIKTANSPLHF. DNA of the CDR3: TGTGCCAGCACCGGGATCAAGACCGCCAATTCACCCCTCCACTTT.

The chain carries TRBV6-1 and TRBJ2-3, with 8 bases identical to TRBD1. The trim removed 3 bases at V and 3 bases at J, leaving 2 bases unmatched. Germline loops: CDR1 MNHNS, CDR2 SASEGT. The CDR3 has 14 residues. CDR3 in DNA: TGTGCCAGCAGTGACCGACAGGGGACAGATACGCAGTATTTT. Protein sequence: CASSDRQGTDTQYF.

This clone was detected only once. The V and J genes are TRBV6-1 and TRBJ2-7; TRBD1 matches at 9 bases. Trimming removed 0 bases from V and 2 bases from J; junction bases left unmatched: 8. Germline V gives CDR1 MNHNS, CDR2 SASEGT. This CDR3 region has 17 residues. The CDR3 here is CASSEAFGTGFPYEQYF. The CDR3 DNA is TGTGCCAGCAGTGAAGCGTTCGGGACAGGGTTCCCCTACGAGCAGTACTTC.

V is TRBV4-1 and J is TRBJ1-2; D unresolved. V was cut by 0 bases and J by 2 bases, with 16 bases left in between. The CDR3 consists of 17 residues. CDR1 and CDR2 (germline): MGHRA, YSYEKL. The CDR3 DNA is TGCGCCAGCAGCCAAGATTCTGTAGTTCACCGAAACTATGGCTACACCTTC. This translates into CASSQDSVVHRNYGYTF.

The CDR3 loop reads CAWREQGYYGYTF. The CDR3 nucleotides read TGTGCCTGGAGGGAGCAGGGATACTATGGCTACACCTTC. The chain uses TRBV30 and TRBJ1-2, with D perhaps matching TRBD1 (5 bases). This CDR3 is 13 amino acids long. CDR1 is GTSNPN and CDR2 is SVGIG in the germline V gene (reference sequence). V shed 3 bases and J shed 3 bases, with 11 bases lying between them.